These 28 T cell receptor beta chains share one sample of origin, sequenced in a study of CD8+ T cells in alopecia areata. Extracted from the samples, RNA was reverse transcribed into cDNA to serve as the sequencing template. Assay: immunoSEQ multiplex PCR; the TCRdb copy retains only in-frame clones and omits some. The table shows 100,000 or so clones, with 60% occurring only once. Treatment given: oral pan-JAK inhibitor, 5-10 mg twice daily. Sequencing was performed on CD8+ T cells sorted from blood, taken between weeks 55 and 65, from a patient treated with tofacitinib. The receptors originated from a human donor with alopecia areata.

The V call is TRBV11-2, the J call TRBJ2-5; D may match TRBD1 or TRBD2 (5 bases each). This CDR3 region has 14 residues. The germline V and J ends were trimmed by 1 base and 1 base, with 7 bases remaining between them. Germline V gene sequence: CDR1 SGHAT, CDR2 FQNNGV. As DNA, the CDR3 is TGTGCCAGCAGCTTAGCGGGGACCCAAGAGACCCAGTACTTC. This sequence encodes CASSLAGTQETQYF.

CDR3 nucleotides: TGCGCCAGCAACTCCGGGAACACCGGGGAGCTGTTTTTT. This gives the protein CASNSGNTGELFF. The chain employs TRBV4-1 and TRBJ2-2; D is unresolved. This CDR3 has 13 amino acids. Germline V gene sequence: CDR1 MGHRA, CDR2 YSYEKL. Trimming pared 7 bases from V and 1 base from J, leaving 7 bases between.

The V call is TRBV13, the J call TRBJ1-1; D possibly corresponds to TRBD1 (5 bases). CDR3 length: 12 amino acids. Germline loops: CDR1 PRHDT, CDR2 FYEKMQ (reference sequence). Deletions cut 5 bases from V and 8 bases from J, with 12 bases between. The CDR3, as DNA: TGTGCCAGCAGCCCCGGCCGGGGGGAAGCTTTCTTT. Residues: CASSPGRGEAFF.

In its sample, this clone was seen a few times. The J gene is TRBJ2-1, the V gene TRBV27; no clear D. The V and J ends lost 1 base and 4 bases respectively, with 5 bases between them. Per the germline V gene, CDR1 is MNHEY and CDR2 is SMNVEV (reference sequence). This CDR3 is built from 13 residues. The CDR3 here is CASSLFSYNEQFF. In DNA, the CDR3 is TGTGCCAGCAGTTTATTCAGTTACAATGAGCAGTTCTTC.

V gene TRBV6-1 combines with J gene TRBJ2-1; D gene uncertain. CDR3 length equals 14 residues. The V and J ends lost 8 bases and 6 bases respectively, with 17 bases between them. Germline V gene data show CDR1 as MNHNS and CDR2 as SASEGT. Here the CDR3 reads CASDLRLHFNEQFF. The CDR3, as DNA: TGTGCCAGCGACCTTCGTCTCCACTTCAATGAGCAGTTCTTC.

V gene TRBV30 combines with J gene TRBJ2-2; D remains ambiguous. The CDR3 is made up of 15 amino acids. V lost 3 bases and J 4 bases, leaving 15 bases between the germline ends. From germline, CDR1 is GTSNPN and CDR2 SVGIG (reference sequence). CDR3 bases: TGTGCCTGGAGCGATGCAGGCAGGAGCACCGGGGAGCTGTTTTTT. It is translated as CAWSDAGRSTGELFF.

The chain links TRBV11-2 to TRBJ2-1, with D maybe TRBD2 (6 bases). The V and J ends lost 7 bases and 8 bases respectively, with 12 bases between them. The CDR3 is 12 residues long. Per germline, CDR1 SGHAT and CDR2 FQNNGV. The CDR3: CASTPSGDEQFF. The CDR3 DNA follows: TGTGCCAGCACCCCCTCGGGAGATGAGCAGTTCTTC.

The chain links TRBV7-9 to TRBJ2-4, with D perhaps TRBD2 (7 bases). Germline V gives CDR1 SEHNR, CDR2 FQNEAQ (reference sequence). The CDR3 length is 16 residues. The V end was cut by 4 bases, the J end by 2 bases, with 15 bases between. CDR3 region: CASSSLGGETKNIQYF. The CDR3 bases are TGTGCCAGCAGCTCTCTAGGGGGGGAAACCAAAAACATTCAGTACTTC. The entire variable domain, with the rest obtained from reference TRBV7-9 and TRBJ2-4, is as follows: DTGVSQNPRHKITKRGQNVTFRCDPISEHNRLYWYRQTLGQGPEFLTYFQNEAQLEKSRLLSDRFSAERPKGSFSTLEIQRTEQGDSAMYLCASSSLGGETKNIQYFGAGTRLSVL.

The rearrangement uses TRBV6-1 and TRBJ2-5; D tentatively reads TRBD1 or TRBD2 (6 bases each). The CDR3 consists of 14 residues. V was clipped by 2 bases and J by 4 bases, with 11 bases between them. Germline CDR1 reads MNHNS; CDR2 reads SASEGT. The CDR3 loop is CASSEYGGRETQYF. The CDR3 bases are TGTGCCAGCAGTGAATACGGGGGCCGAGAGACCCAGTACTTC.

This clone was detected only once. The CDR3, as DNA: TGTGCCAGCAGCCGGGACAGGGTTAGTAATTCACCCCTCCACTTT. It yields the protein CASSRDRVSNSPLHF. The chain carries TRBV5-4 and TRBJ1-6; 9 bases are shared with TRBD1. CDR3 length: 15 residues. The junction had 5 bases not matched to a gene; V was cut back by 4 bases and J by 6 bases. Per the germline V gene, CDR1 is SGHNT and CDR2 is YYREEE (reference sequence).

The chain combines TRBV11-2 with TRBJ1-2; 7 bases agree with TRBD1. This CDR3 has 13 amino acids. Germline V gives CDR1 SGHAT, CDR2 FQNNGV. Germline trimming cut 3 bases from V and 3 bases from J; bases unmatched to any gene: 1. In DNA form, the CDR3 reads TGTGCCAGCAGCTTTGGGACAGACTATGGCTACACCTTC. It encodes CASSFGTDYGYTF.

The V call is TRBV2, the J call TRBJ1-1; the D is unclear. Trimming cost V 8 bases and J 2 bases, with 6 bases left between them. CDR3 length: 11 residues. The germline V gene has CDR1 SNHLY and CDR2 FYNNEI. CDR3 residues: CASEINTEAFF. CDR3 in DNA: TGTGCCAGCGAGATTAACACTGAAGCTTTCTTT.

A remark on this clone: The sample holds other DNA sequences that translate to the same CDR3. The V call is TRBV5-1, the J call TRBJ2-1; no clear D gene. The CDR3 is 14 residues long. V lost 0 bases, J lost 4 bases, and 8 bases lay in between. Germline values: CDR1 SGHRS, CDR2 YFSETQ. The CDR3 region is CASSLADSYNEQFF. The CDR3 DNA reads TGCGCCAGCAGCTTGGCGGATTCTTACAATGAGCAGTTCTTC.

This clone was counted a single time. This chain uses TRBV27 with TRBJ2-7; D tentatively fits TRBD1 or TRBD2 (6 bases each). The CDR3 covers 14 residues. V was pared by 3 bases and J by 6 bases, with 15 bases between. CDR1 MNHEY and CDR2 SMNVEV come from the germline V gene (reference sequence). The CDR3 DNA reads TGTGCCAGCAGTTTTCAAAAGGGGGGATCCGAGCAGTACTTC. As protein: CASSFQKGGSEQYF.

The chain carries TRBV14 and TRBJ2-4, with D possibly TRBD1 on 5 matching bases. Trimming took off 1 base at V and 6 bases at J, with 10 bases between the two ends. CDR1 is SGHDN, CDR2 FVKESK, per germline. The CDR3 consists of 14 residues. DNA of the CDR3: TGTGCCAGCAGCCAAGTAGGTACAGGAAACATTCAGTACTTC. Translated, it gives CASSQVGTGNIQYF.

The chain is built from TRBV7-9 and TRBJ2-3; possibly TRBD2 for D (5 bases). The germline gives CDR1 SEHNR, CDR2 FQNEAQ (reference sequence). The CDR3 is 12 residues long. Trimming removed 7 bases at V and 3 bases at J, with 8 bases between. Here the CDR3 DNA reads TGTGCCAGCACACTAGAAACAGATACGCAGTATTTT. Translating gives CASTLETDTQYF.

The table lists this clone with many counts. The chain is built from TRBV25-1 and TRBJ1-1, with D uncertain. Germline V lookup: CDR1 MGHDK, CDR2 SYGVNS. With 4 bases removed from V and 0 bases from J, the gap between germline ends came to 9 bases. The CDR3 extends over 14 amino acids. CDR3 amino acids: CASSGSRMNTEAFF. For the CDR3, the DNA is TGTGCCAGCAGTGGAAGCAGGATGAACACTGAAGCTTTCTTT.

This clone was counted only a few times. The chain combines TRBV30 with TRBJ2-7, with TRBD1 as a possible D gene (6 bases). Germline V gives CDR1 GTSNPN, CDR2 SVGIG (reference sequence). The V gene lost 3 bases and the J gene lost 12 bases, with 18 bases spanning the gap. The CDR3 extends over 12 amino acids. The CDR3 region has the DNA TGTGCCTGGAGGGAGAACAGGGACCGATCGTACTTC. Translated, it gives CAWRENRDRSYF.

The CDR3 region has the DNA TGTGCCAGCAGTGTTGGACAGCAGAATGAAAAACTGTTTTTT. Amino acid sequence: CASSVGQQNEKLFF. The rearrangement links TRBV2 to TRBJ1-4; tentative D call: TRBD1 (6 bases). The V gene's germline CDR1 is SNHLY and CDR2 FYNNEI. Trimming pared 4 bases from V and 5 bases from J, leaving 11 bases between. This CDR3 region has 14 residues. Full variable domain (outside the CDR3, taken from reference TRBV2 and TRBJ1-4): EPEVTQTPSHQVTQMGQEVILRCVPISNHLYFYWYRQILGQKVEFLVSFYNNEISEKSEIFDDQFSVERPDGSNFTLKIRSTKLEDSAMYFCASSVGQQNEKLFFGSGTQLSVL.

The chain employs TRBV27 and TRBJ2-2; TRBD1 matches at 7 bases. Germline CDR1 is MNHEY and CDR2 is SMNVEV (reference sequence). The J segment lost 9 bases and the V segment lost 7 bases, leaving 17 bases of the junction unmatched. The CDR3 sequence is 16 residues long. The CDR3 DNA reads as TGTGCCAGCACCACGACCGGGACAGAGCGAGCTTGGGAGCTGTTTTTT. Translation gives CASTTTGTERAWELFF.

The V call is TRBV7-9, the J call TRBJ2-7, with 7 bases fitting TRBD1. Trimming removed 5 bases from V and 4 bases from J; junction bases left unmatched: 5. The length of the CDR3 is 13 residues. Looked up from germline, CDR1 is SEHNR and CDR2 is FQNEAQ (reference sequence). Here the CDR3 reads CASSHTGEYEQYF. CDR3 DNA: TGTGCCAGCAGCCATACAGGGGAATACGAGCAGTACTTC.

CDR3 protein: CAWSPAYEQYF. The CDR3 DNA reads TGTGCCTGGAGTCCTGCCTACGAGCAGTACTTC. This chain joins TRBV30 and TRBJ2-5; D remains ambiguous. Judging by the DNA end, TRBJ2-7 fits better; the J call may be wrong. The CDR3 sequence is 11 residues long. Per germline, CDR1 GTSNPN and CDR2 SVGIG (reference sequence).

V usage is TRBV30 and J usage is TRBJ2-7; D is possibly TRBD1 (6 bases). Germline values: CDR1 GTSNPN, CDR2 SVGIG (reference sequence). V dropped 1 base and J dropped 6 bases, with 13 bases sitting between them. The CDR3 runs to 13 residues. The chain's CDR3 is CAWSDQGHGEQYF. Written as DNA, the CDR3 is TGTGCCTGGAGTGATCAGGGGCACGGCGAGCAGTACTTC.

CDR3 sequence (DNA): TGCGCCAGCAGCCAAGATTCGTACGAGAGCTCCTACAATGAGCAGTTCTTC. Encoded protein: CASSQDSYESSYNEQFF. V and J are TRBV4-1 and TRBJ2-1; D gene ambiguous. Trimming cost V 0 bases and J 0 bases, with 12 bases left between them. The germline gives CDR1 MGHRA, CDR2 YSYEKL. This CDR3 is 17 amino acids long.

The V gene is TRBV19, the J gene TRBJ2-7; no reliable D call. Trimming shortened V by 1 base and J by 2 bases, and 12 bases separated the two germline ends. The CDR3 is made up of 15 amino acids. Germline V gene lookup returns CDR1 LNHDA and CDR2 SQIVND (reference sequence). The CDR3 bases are TGTGCCAGTAGTATAGCCGGAAACCGGGCCTACGAGCAGTACTTC. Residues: CASSIAGNRAYEQYF.

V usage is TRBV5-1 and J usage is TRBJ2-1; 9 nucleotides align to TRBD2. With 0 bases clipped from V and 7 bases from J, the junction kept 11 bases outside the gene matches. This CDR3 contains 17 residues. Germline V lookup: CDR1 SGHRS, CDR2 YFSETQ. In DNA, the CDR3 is TGCGCCAGCAGCTTGGATGGTGGTCAGCGGGGGGTTAATGAGCAGTTCTTC. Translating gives CASSLDGGQRGVNEQFF.

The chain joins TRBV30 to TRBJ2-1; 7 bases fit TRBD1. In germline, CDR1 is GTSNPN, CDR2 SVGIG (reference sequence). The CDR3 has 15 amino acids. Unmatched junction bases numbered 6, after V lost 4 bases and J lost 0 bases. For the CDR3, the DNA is TGTGCCTGGATTGGGACAGAGAGCTCCTACAATGAGCAGTTCTTC. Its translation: CAWIGTESSYNEQFF.

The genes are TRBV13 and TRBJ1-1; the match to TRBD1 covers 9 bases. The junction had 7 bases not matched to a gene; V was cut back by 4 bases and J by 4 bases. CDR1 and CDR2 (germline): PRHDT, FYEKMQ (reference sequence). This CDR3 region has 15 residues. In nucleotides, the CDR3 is TGTGCCAGCAGCTCGCTACAGGGGGCAGGCACTGAAGCTTTCTTT. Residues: CASSSLQGAGTEAFF.